This T cell receptor (beta chain) emerged from a study of CD8+ T cells in alopecia areata listed by TCRdb under 2018. Notes on the research overall: Treated patients were enrolled in an open-label pilot trial of oral tofacitinib at 5 to 10 mg twice daily for moderate-to-severe alopecia areata. Patients received tofacitinib for 6 to 18 months and were then followed off drug for 6 months to check for delayed response and recurrence. The study used high-throughput TCRbeta sequencing to examine T cell clonal expansion in alopecia areata, in both the C3H/HeJ mouse model and human patients. In humans, TCRbeta sequencing was performed on scalp tissue and on sorted CD4+ and CD8+ peripheral blood T cells from healthy controls and from patients with patchy or totalis/universalis alopecia areata. Patients on tofacitinib were biopsied at baseline and after 4 and 24 weeks of treatment, and several of the patients also had a later scalp biopsy. Scalp clonality was compared among normal scalp (n=4), patchy alopecia areata scalp (n=8), and alopecia totalis/universalis scalp (n=8). RNA was extracted with the PAXgene miRNA kit for fixed scalp, the miRNeasy kit for PBMCs, and the RNeasy kit for mouse skin. immunoSEQ multiplex PCR using 35 Vbeta forward primers and 13 Jbeta reverse primers was used to amplify TCRbeta CDR3 regions.

Receptor libraries were prepared by the immunoSEQ multiplex PCR assay. RNA was extracted from all samples and reverse transcribed into cDNA as template for TCR sequencing. SuperScript III was used for first-strand cDNA synthesis, primed with a 2:1 mix of oligo-dT and random hexamers. A synthetic immune receptor repertoire was used to assess amplification bias, and residual bias was removed computationally. On the authors' methods: Raw reads were preprocessed to remove errors, and CDR3 was defined according to IMGT conventions as the region from the conserved cysteine to phenylalanine. Clonality was computed by normalizing Shannon entropy by log2 of the number of productive unique TCRs and subtracting the result from 1. Whether each scalp clone was CD4 or CD8 was inferred by checking scalp TCRbeta sequences against the CD4 and CD8 repertoires from sorted blood. TCRdb limited this immuneACCESS table to in-frame rearrangements with V and J called. A share of clones is missing; checked studies link under half to unresolved V genes, and the rest is unexplained. V, J and clone size were drawn from that table, and D and trimming were deduced from the DNA. In all, the sample holds about 97,000 clones, and roughly two fifths of those were seen once. Approximately 1.5% of the sample is in the top ten clones.

From alopecia areata patients, peripheral blood was collected along with lesional scalp punch biopsies. PBMCs were isolated by density centrifugation and stained for CD3, CD4 and CD8, and CD4+ and CD8+ T cells were sorted on a FACSAria. What the study reported, not specific to this receptor: Shared TCR sequences between patients were less evident than in mice, which may be partly attributable to HLA diversity in the patient population. Unlike mouse skin, which is dominated by gammadelta T cells, normal human skin has resident alphabeta T cells that are also sequenced, and this complicates analysis of the scalp TCR repertoire. Compared with normal scalp, lesional scalp had higher clonality and more expanded CD8+ clones, particularly in alopecia totalis/universalis, a pattern that suggests antigenic drive.

Comment on this clone: What antigen it recognizes has not been identified. No much larger clone exists at a distance of one base, and base qualities are not known.

V is cut by 3 bases and J by 7 bases, and the space between the germline ends is 11 bases. Via the germline V gene, CDR1 is SGHRS and CDR2 YFSETQ. Counted from cysteine to phenylalanine, this CDR3 has 13 amino acids. The retained sequence is limited to the CDR3, 39 bases, with the frame set at the first base. The chain was built from TRBV5-1 and TRBJ1-5; a weak D assignment points to TRBD1 (5 bases agree). The sample taken for sequencing was CD4+ T cells sorted from blood. The receptor comes from a human donor with alopecia areata. The CDR3: CASSYTGGQPQHF. The bases are TGCGCCAGCAGCTACACAGGTGGCCAGCCCCAGCATTTT.